Following are 25 T cell receptor beta chains from one sample sequenced in a study of cytomegalovirus exposure and HLA in healthy donors. Primers included in the PCR were 60 Vbeta and 13 Jbeta primers. TCRdb keeps only in-frame clones here, not all; method: immunoSEQ multiplex PCR. The sample includes some 92,000 clones, more than 60% seen only once; the top ten take approximately 11%. Sequences were obtained from PBMCs. Receptor source: a man aged 18 to 30 in good health and CMV-seropositive.

The chain uses TRBV19 and TRBJ1-2; 7 bases agree with TRBD1. Germline CDR1 is LNHDA and CDR2 is SQIVND (reference sequence). With V trimmed by 4 bases and J by 4 bases, 6 bases remained unmatched. The CDR3 runs to 14 residues. The CDR3 reads CASSTGTAGYGYTF. The CDR3 DNA follows: TGTGCCAGTAGTACCGGGACAGCGGGCTATGGCTACACCTTC.

The chain links TRBV6-5 to TRBJ2-7; TRBD2 matches at 8 bases. This CDR3 comprises 14 residues. CDR1 and CDR2 (germline): MNHEY, SVGAGI. With V trimmed by 4 bases and J by 2 bases, 4 bases remained unmatched. As DNA, the CDR3 is TGTGCCAGCAGTTGGCGGGGGGAAACCTACGAGCAGTACTTC. This codes for CASSWRGETYEQYF.

This clone has more than one count but fewer than ten. The J gene is TRBJ2-3, the V gene TRBV28, with a weak D call TRBD2 (6 bases). Trimming stripped 5 bases from V and 2 bases from J, with 20 bases between. Per the germline V gene, CDR1 is MDHEN and CDR2 is SYDVKM. The CDR3 spans 17 residues. CDR3 in amino acids: CASSLLLRGLNTDTQYF. The CDR3 nucleotides are TGTGCCAGCAGTCTCCTACTACGGGGGTTAAACACAGATACGCAGTATTTT.

To note about this clone: An end of the junction does not agree with germline; a read error may underlie this. The gene calls are TRBV7-9 and TRBJ1-2, with D possibly being TRBD1 (6 bases). In germline, CDR1 is SEHNR, CDR2 FQNEAQ (reference sequence). There are 17 residues in the CDR3. For the CDR3, the DNA is TGTTCCAGCAGCTTAGTAGGGGGGGGACGGTCCCCCTATGGCTACACCTTC. It specifies CSSSLVGGGRSPYGYTF.

This sequence joins TRBV6-6 and TRBJ2-5, with TRBD2 as a possible D gene (6 bases). CDR3 length equals 15 residues. Germline values: CDR1 MNHNY, CDR2 SVGAGI (reference sequence). The V gene lost 2 bases and the J gene lost 1 base, with 11 bases spanning the gap. DNA for the CDR3: TGTGCCAGCAGTTACGGCGCGGGGCTCCAAGAGACCCAGTACTTC. Protein product: CASSYGAGLQETQYF.

The V and J genes are TRBV5-1 and TRBJ2-1, with 8 positions matching TRBD2. Germline-derived CDR1 and CDR2 are SGHRS and YFSETQ. V was clipped by 4 bases and J by 4 bases; unmatched bases: 7. CDR3 length: 15 residues. CDR3 nucleotide sequence: TGCGCCAGCAGCCTCGTCGGGGGGGATTACAATGAGCAGTTCTTC. Its translation is CASSLVGGDYNEQFF.

DNA for the CDR3: TGTGCCAGCAGGGACAGGGGAGGTCAGCCCCAGCATTTT. Protein product: CASRDRGGQPQHF. The chain employs TRBV28 and TRBJ1-5; the match to TRBD1 covers 9 bases. The CDR3 spans 13 residues. Germline lookup yields CDR1 MDHEN and CDR2 SYDVKM. J gave up 6 bases and V 6 bases, and 3 bases lay outside the gene matches.

The V gene is TRBV6-4, the J gene TRBJ2-1, with a weak D call TRBD2 (5 bases). The CDR3 spans 14 residues. From germline, CDR1 is MRHNA and CDR2 SNTAGT. Trimming removed 4 bases from V and 7 bases from J, with 14 bases in between. CDR3 loop: CASSVKIGGNEQFF. CDR3 bases: TGTGCCAGCAGTGTCAAGATAGGCGGGAATGAGCAGTTCTTC.

The J gene is TRBJ2-7, the V gene TRBV7-8; 9 bases are shared with TRBD1. The CDR3 covers 15 residues. Per germline, CDR1 SGHVS and CDR2 FQNEAQ. The ends lost 1 base at V and 6 bases at J; junction bases unmatched: 7. CDR3 DNA: TGTGCCAGCAGCTTAGGGTGGGACAGGGAATTCGAGCAGTACTTC. This codes for CASSLGWDREFEQYF.

Details on this clone: The junction shows a germline mismatch at one end, possibly a read error. The V call is TRBV5-1, the J call TRBJ2-3; a possible D gene is TRBD2 (5 bases). This CDR3 is 13 amino acids long. Germline values: CDR1 SGHRS, CDR2 YFSETQ. The CDR3 is CASNLRRTDTQYF. Here the CDR3 DNA reads TGCGCCAGCAACTTGAGGAGGACAGATACGCAGTATTTT. The variable domain in full, completed from reference TRBV5-1 and TRBJ2-3, reads KAGVTQTPRYLIKTRGQQVTLSCSPISGHRSVSWYQQTPGQGLQFLFEYFSETQRNKGNFPGRFSGRQFSNSRSEMNVSTLELGDSALYLCASNLRRTDTQYFGPGTRLTVL.

The V call is TRBV13, the J call TRBJ2-3, with 8 bases identical to TRBD2. Germline V gene data show CDR1 as PRHDT and CDR2 as FYEKMQ (reference sequence). The CDR3 runs 15 residues. With V trimmed by 6 bases and J by 2 bases, 7 bases remained unmatched. In nucleotides, the CDR3 is TGTGCCAGCAGTCATACAGGACTAGCCACAGATACGCAGTATTTT. This translates into CASSHTGLATDTQYF.

In its sample, this clone was seen a few times. The chain links TRBV4-1 to TRBJ2-5; tentative D call: TRBD2 (5 bases). The V gene's germline CDR1 is MGHRA and CDR2 YSYEKL. CDR3 length: 15 amino acids. Trimming stripped 4 bases from V and 5 bases from J, with 17 bases between. The CDR3 region is CASSLVPAVPETQYF. Written as DNA, the CDR3 is TGCGCCAGCAGCCTGGTGCCAGCGGTACCGGAGACCCAGTACTTC.

This clone occurred a few times. The V and J genes are TRBV5-1 and TRBJ1-1; 10 bases map to TRBD1. This CDR3 has 14 amino acids. From germline, CDR1 is SGHRS and CDR2 YFSETQ. V lost 4 bases and J lost 1; bases outside the gene matches: 1. The CDR3 DNA reads TGCGCCAGCAGCAGGGACAGGGGGAACACTGAAGCTTTCTTT. It translates to CASSRDRGNTEAFF.

This clone came up once. V is TRBV10-3 and J is TRBJ1-5; perhaps TRBD1 as D (5 bases). Trimming took off 6 bases at V and 3 bases at J, with 12 bases between the two ends. CDR1 is ENHRY, CDR2 SYGVKD, per germline. The CDR3 loop spans 14 amino acids. The DNA of the CDR3 is TGTGCCATCAGGGGGGGGGATCTCAATCAGCCCCAGCATTTT. Protein: CAIRGGDLNQPQHF.

This chain connects TRBV15 to TRBJ2-2, with D tentatively TRBD2 (6 bases). This CDR3 is built from 19 residues. V was cut by 0 bases and J by 0 bases, with 17 bases left in between. From germline, CDR1 is LNHNV and CDR2 YYDKDF (reference sequence). The CDR3 spells CATSRELSGPETNTGELFF. The CDR3, as DNA: TGTGCCACCAGCAGAGAACTCAGCGGGCCCGAAACGAACACCGGGGAGCTGTTTTTT.

This chain joins TRBV4-1 and TRBJ2-4; perhaps TRBD2 as D (7 bases). Germline CDR1 is MGHRA and CDR2 is YSYEKL. Trimming took off 3 bases at V and 2 bases at J, with 14 bases between the two ends. There are 16 residues in the CDR3. The DNA of the CDR3 is TGCGCCAGCAGCCACCAAGGGGGGGGGTCCAAAAACATTCAGTACTTC. Protein: CASSHQGGGSKNIQYF.

The chain recombines TRBV5-4 with TRBJ2-2; perhaps TRBD2 as D (5 bases). With 5 bases removed from V and 2 bases from J, the gap between germline ends came to 10 bases. The CDR3 is made up of 14 amino acids. Germline CDR1 SGHNT, CDR2 YYREEE (reference sequence). Here the CDR3 DNA reads TGTGCCAGCAGTCGGACTGACAACACCGGGGAGCTGTTTTTT. Translating gives CASSRTDNTGELFF.

CDR3 nucleotide sequence: TGTGCCAGCCGGTCCTGGGCCTCCACCGGGGAGCTGTTTTTT. This sequence encodes CASRSWASTGELFF. V gene TRBV7-9 combines with J gene TRBJ2-2; D is uncertain. CDR3 size: 14 residues. Trimming took 8 bases from V and 4 from J, leaving 14 bases between them. CDR1 is SEHNR and CDR2 is FQNEAQ in the germline V gene (reference sequence).

V gene TRBV7-9 combines with J gene TRBJ2-4; weak D call: TRBD1 (6 bases). V lost 1 base to trimming and J lost 7 bases, with 17 bases between them. The CDR3 runs 16 residues. CDR1 is SEHNR, CDR2 FQNEAQ, per germline (reference sequence). The CDR3 reads CASSLVGPTGTNIQYF. CDR3 in DNA: TGTGCCAGCAGCTTAGTCGGGCCAACAGGGACCAACATTCAGTACTTC. The variable domain in full, completed from reference TRBV7-9 and TRBJ2-4, reads DTGVSQNPRHKITKRGQNVTFRCDPISEHNRLYWYRQTLGQGPEFLTYFQNEAQLEKSRLLSDRFSAERPKGSFSTLEIQRTEQGDSAMYLCASSLVGPTGTNIQYFGAGTRLSVL.

This clone was recorded once. The chain is built from TRBV29-1 and TRBJ1-2; 7 bases align to TRBD1. Per the germline V gene, CDR1 is SQVTM and CDR2 is ANQGSEA. V was clipped by 0 bases and J by 8 bases; unmatched bases: 12. The CDR3 consists of 15 residues. CDR3 DNA sequence: TGCAGCGTTGAAGACCCGGGACAGCTCTCAGGGGGCTACACCTTC. Amino acids: CSVEDPGQLSGGYTF.

The chain has TRBV27 and TRBJ2-7; 8 bases line up with TRBD1. V dropped 0 bases and J dropped 6; count of bases not matched to a gene: 10. Germline V CDR1 and CDR2: MNHEY, SMNVEV (reference sequence). This CDR3 comprises 16 residues. The CDR3 sequence: CASSLSQGARYGEQYF. The CDR3 DNA is TGTGCCAGCAGTTTATCGCAGGGGGCGCGGTATGGCGAGCAGTACTTC.

This chain connects TRBV2 to TRBJ2-1; tentative D call: TRBD2 (5 bases). This CDR3 contains 15 residues. Germline V gene lookup returns CDR1 SNHLY and CDR2 FYNNEI. Trimming pared 2 bases from V and 7 bases from J, leaving 15 bases between. The CDR3 region is CASSEKWGEKNEQFF. DNA of the CDR3: TGTGCCAGCAGTGAAAAGTGGGGAGAAAAGAATGAGCAGTTCTTC.

This chain connects TRBV5-4 to TRBJ2-3; 7 nucleotides agree with TRBD2. The CDR3 loop spans 13 amino acids. The J segment lost 2 bases and the V segment lost 10 bases, leaving 7 bases of the junction unmatched. Looked up from germline, CDR1 is SGHNT and CDR2 is YYREEE (reference sequence). CDR3 bases: TGTGCCTGGCGGGGGAGGGACACAGATACGCAGTATTTT. Its protein is CAWRGRDTDTQYF. Complete variable domain (other parts from reference TRBV5-4 and TRBJ2-3): ETGVTQSPTHLIKTRGQQVTLRCSSQSGHNTVSWYQQALGQGPQFIFQYYREEENGRGNFPPRFSGLQFPNYSSELNVNALELDDSALYLCAWRGRDTDTQYFGPGTRLTVL.

This rearrangement joins TRBV2 to TRBJ2-7, with 7 bases aligning to TRBD1. The germline V gene has CDR1 SNHLY and CDR2 FYNNEI. This CDR3 is built from 12 residues. Trimming cost V 6 bases and J 4 bases; bases outside gene matches: 3. DNA of the CDR3: TGTGCCAGCAGGCAGGGGGTTTACGAGCAGTACTTC. Translating gives CASRQGVYEQYF. Variable domain in full (rest from reference TRBV2 and TRBJ2-7): EPEVTQTPSHQVTQMGQEVILRCVPISNHLYFYWYRQILGQKVEFLVSFYNNEISEKSEIFDDQFSVERPDGSNFTLKIRSTKLEDSAMYFCASRQGVYEQYFGPGTRLTVT.

The chain uses TRBV7-8 and TRBJ1-6; TRBD1 is a possible D gene (6 bases). Germline V lookup: CDR1 SGHVS, CDR2 FQNEAQ. The CDR3 is made up of 14 amino acids. Trimming pared 5 bases from V and 8 bases from J, leaving 13 bases between. CDR3 nucleotide sequence: TGTGCCAGCAGCCCGGGACATTTGGATTCACCCCTCCACTTT. Translated, it gives CASSPGHLDSPLHF.